This TCR beta chain was recovered during a study of cytotoxic CD8 clonotypes in ibrutinib-treated CLL. Study details: The patients, around 10 relapsed/refractory and 15 treatment-naive, included 17 who were IGHV unmutated. After a median of 68 months, 14 patients stayed remitted and roughly 12 progressed; responses had been partial in around 25 and complete in 2. Whole-study findings and limits: Patients with sustained remission and those progressing were sampled at differing times.

A note on this clone: Its antigen is as yet unknown.

The intended depth for sequencing was 1 in 200,000 to 1 in 1 million T cells. The assay was immunoSEQ multiplex PCR, and TCRdb's table has in-frame clones only and misses some. The repertoire consists of over 120,000 clones, with 70% to 80% occurring once and the leading ten covering roughly 13%. This TCR derives from a human donor with chronic lymphocytic leukemia. Sequenced here: PBMCs, sampled after 12 months of ibrutinib treatment.

The CDR3 bases are TGCGCCAGCAGCCCCTCTGCGGTAGCGGGGCGCACAGATACGCAGTATTTT. Translating it yields CASSPSAVAGRTDTQYF. The chain is built from TRBV4-3 and TRBJ2-3; 8 positions agree with TRBD2. Germline-derived CDR1 and CDR2 are LGHNA and YSLEER. The V and J ends lost 4 bases and 1 base, in that order; junction bases with no gene match: 10. This CDR3 is 17 amino acids long.